The present entry profiles one TCR beta chain with its context. The data were taken from a study of shared clonotypes between healthy human individuals. Using immunoSEQ multiplex PCR, the repertoire was profiled, and TCRdb retains in-frame clones only, with some absent. The data contain 2 million or so clones, roughly 94% of them singletons. The TCR comes from a young man in good health. Sequencing used naive CD4+ T cells sorted from blood. Subset denoted: CD45RA+ positively selected.

The CDR3 region has the DNA TGTGCCAGCAGTTCCAGGAGCCAGGGGGCTAGGGCTGAAGCTTTCTTT. It yields the protein CASSSRSQGARAEAFF. The chain combines TRBV6-6 with TRBJ1-1; 8 positions agree with TRBD1. Trimming at V came to 4 bases and at J to 6 bases, leaving 13 bases not matched to a gene. This CDR3 region has 16 residues. Germline assignment: CDR1 MNHNY and CDR2 SVGAGI (reference sequence).